This T cell receptor beta chain derives from a study of T cells in women clearing cervical HPV infection. Using immunoSEQ multiplex PCR, the repertoire was profiled, and TCRdb retains in-frame clones only, with some absent. The table gives some 23,000 clones; the top ten clones make up 2% to 3% of it. Germline loops: CDR1 MNHEY, CDR2 SMNVEV (reference sequence). Trimming stripped 6 bases from V and 3 bases from J, with 12 bases between. CDR3 length: 14 residues. As concerns this clone: The DNA ends 3 residues before the CDR3 does, and the rest of the CDR3 is filled in from the germline J gene.

The receptor comes from a woman between 18 and 75 years old with a cervical HPV16 infection that either progressed to CIN3+ or cleared (not recorded which). The chain joins TRBV27 to TRBJ2-1, with D perhaps matching TRBD1 (6 bases). The sample taken for sequencing was blood buffy coat. The CDR3 DNA, read in part, is TGTGCCAGCAGACCGGGACACTACTACAATGAG. Translated, it gives CASRPGHYYNE. The whole CDR3 sequence is CASRPGHYYNEQFF.